This TCR beta chain stems from a study of follicular helper T cells after annual influenza vaccination. Findings and limits, study-wide: Each annual vaccination recalled recurring oligoclonal ICOS+CD38+ cTfh clonotypes.

This sample's time point: 2015-2016 season, 7 days after influenza vaccination. Adults were given seasonal inactivated influenza vaccine, and blood CD4 subsets were sorted before and after vaccination. For this clone: Its target is unknown.

The assay was immunoSEQ multiplex PCR, and TCRdb's table has in-frame clones only and misses some. The table shows over 8,500 clones, with 75% to 85% occurring only once. V lost 4 bases, J lost 4 bases, and 7 bases lay in between. The CDR3 is 12 amino acids. The germline V gene has CDR1 MDHEN and CDR2 SYDVKM. The receptor was isolated from an adult who received the influenza vaccine. Sequencing was performed on CXCR5+ CD38- circulating T follicular helper cells from blood, taken 7 days after influenza vaccination. Subset of the sample: circulating Tfh, non-naive CD4+CXCR5+PD-1+ (ICOS+CD38+ or ICOS-CD38-). The chain combines TRBV28 with TRBJ1-2; D is ambiguous. CDR3 sequence: CASSSAVYGYTF. For the CDR3, the DNA is TGTGCCAGCAGTTCAGCGGTCTATGGCTACACCTTC.